This record looks at one T cell receptor beta chain sequence and its context. This clonotype was counted between two and nine times. Its cognate antigen has yet to be identified. No quality values exist for individual bases; no much larger clone is one base distant. The germline ends are 21 bases apart after V is trimmed by 10 bases and J by 11 bases. Taken from cysteine to phenylalanine, the CDR3 has 13 residues. Only the CDR3 DNA is retained, 39 bases long and in frame from the first base. Libraries came from PCR. Sequencing instrument: Illumina HiSeq 2500. To normalize quantification of the TCRbeta repertoire, the TCR libraries were built with molecular barcoding that relied on unique molecular identifiers. TCRdb reanalyzed the raw reads on its own, using fastp at Q25 for trimming and MiXCR for clone calling, and kept in-frame beta chains. Rows are combined by CDR3 protein, so each entry shows the most common genes and DNA. The sample profile shows about 110,000 distinct CDR3 sequences; 9% to 12% of them were found once. The ten top clones hold around 8.2% of the sample.

These data are taken from a study of T-cell reconstitution after alpha-beta-depleted transplantation in children (dated by TCRdb to between 2015 and 2016). Turning to the overall study: The study quantitatively tracked T-cell immune reconstitution after TCRalphabeta/CD19-depleted allogeneic hematopoietic cell transplantation in children using TCR repertoire profiling.

Sequenced here: PBMCs from the stem cell graft donor, sampled from the stem cell graft. The source of this sequence is a human donor who donated a stem cell graft to a child with acute lymphoblastic leukemia. The chain is made from TRBV12-3 or TRBV12-4 and TRBJ1-3; TRBD1 could be the D gene, as 6 bases match. The CDR3 here reads CAILRQGTSAIYF. The sequenced DNA: TGTGCCATCCTGCGGCAGGGGACTTCGGCCATATATTTT.